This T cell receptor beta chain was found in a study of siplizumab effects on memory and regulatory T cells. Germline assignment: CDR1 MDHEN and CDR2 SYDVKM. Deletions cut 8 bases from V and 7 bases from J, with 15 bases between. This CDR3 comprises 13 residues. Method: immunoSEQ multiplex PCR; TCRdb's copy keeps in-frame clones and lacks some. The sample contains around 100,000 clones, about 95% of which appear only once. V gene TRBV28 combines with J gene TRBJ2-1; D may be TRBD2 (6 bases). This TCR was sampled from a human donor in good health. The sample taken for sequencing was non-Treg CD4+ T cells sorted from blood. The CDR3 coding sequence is TGTGCCAGCGCACTGACTAGTGTTAATGAGCAGTTCTTC. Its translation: CASALTSVNEQFF.